What follows are 7 T cell receptor beta chains derived from one specimen sequenced in a study of cytomegalovirus exposure and HLA in healthy donors. The PCR had 60 Vbeta and 13 Jbeta primers. Data came from immunoSEQ multiplex PCR; TCRdb stores just in-frame clones and leaves some out. Seen here are just over 150,000 clones, around 80% observed once, and the top ten hold around 5.8%. The sample consisted of PBMCs. Every receptor here comes from a male donor in good health and CMV-seropositive.

The CDR3 DNA is TGTGCCAGCAGTGAAGTTTCAGGGCACATCGGCTCTGGAAACACCATATATTTT. As protein: CASSEVSGHIGSGNTIYF. The rearrangement uses TRBV2 and TRBJ1-3; possibly TRBD1 for D (5 bases). The CDR3 totals 18 residues. The germline V gene encodes CDR1 SNHLY and CDR2 FYNNEI. With 1 base removed from V and 0 bases from J, the gap between germline ends came to 16 bases.

The count of this clone is one. V usage is TRBV2 and J usage is TRBJ2-3, with 7 bases that match TRBD2. The trim removed 8 bases at V and 0 bases at J, leaving 11 bases unmatched. CDR1 SNHLY and CDR2 FYNNEI come from the germline V gene. This CDR3 is built from 16 residues. CDR3 amino acids: CASPGRPAGSTDTQYF. The CDR3 nucleotides are TGTGCCAGCCCGGGGCGCCCAGCGGGAAGCACAGATACGCAGTATTTT.

This clone was counted a single time. V and J are TRBV16 and TRBJ2-1, with 7 bases identical to TRBD2. V was clipped by 1 base and J by 3 bases; unmatched bases: 15. Germline CDR1 KGHSY, CDR2 FQNENV. The CDR3 loop spans 19 amino acids. The CDR3, as DNA: TGTGCCAGCAGCCAATGGGACTATAATCCTGAGTCCCGCTACAATGAGCAGTTCTTC. Encoded protein: CASSQWDYNPESRYNEQFF.

The chain recombines TRBV7-6 with TRBJ2-1; tentative D call: TRBD2 (6 bases). This CDR3 is built from 16 residues. Trimming shortened V by 5 bases and J by 0 bases, and 14 bases separated the two germline ends. CDR1 SGHVS and CDR2 FNYEAQ come from the germline V gene. CDR3 in DNA: TGTGCCAGCAGCAGCCTTAGCGGATCCTCCTACAATGAGCAGTTCTTC. It encodes CASSSLSGSSYNEQFF.

The chain is built from TRBV10-3 and TRBJ2-7; TRBD2 matches 11 bases. The CDR3 contains 17 residues. Germline V gene sequence: CDR1 ENHRY, CDR2 SYGVKD. The trim removed 3 bases at V and 2 bases at J, leaving 9 bases unmatched. In DNA form, the CDR3 reads TGTGCCATCAGTGAATCTATGGGACTAGCGGAAGCCTACGAGCAGTACTTC. Residues: CAISESMGLAEAYEQYF.

As for this clone: At one end, the junction sequence differs from germline, possibly due to a read error. The CDR3 reads CSSSLVWHRDITDTQYF. In DNA form, the CDR3 reads TGTTCCAGCAGCTTAGTGTGGCATCGGGACATCACAGATACGCAGTATTTT. The chain joins TRBV7-9 to TRBJ2-3, with D tentatively TRBD1 (6 bases). The CDR3 contains 17 residues. Germline V CDR1 and CDR2: SEHNR, FQNEAQ (reference sequence).

The chain uses TRBV7-9 and TRBJ2-3; D is perhaps TRBD1 (6 bases). The CDR3 spans 14 residues. Between the trimmed V and J ends, which lost 4 bases and 6 bases, there was a span of 14 bases. Germline V gene sequence: CDR1 SEHNR, CDR2 FQNEAQ (reference sequence). For the CDR3, the DNA is TGTGCCAGCAGCTCGCAGGGGAGTCGCGATACGCAGTATTTT. Protein sequence: CASSSQGSRDTQYF.